This record covers a single TCR beta chain. The antigen is unknown. PCR amplification relied on 60 Vbeta primers (plus 13 Jbeta primers). The data were produced by immunoSEQ multiplex PCR, yet TCRdb's version contains in-frame clones alone and is incomplete. The sample lists under 130,000 clones, more than 9.5% occurring once. The sample is drawn from a study of cytomegalovirus exposure and HLA in healthy donors. General study findings and limits: It was assumed in the presence/absence analyses that sequencing depth was roughly uniform across donors. A later analysis, which compared TCR beta chains of equal frequency, found the HLA-associated ones more clonally expanded. It was only CMV serostatus that was available as immune exposure information.

Germline V gene sequence: CDR1 KGHSH, CDR2 LQKENI. Trimming took off 4 bases at V and 13 bases at J, with 16 bases between the two ends. The CDR3 contains 13 residues. This TCR was sampled from a man aged 35 to 55 in good health and CMV-seropositive. This chain links TRBV18 with TRBJ1-4; D unresolved. Sequenced sample: PBMCs. The chain's CDR3 is CASSLTEKDLLFF. The CDR3 bases are TGTGCCAGCTCACTCACCGAAAAGGACTTACTGTTTTTT.